This is a list of T cell receptor beta chains from one sample in a study of shared clonotypes between healthy human individuals. Data came from immunoSEQ multiplex PCR; TCRdb stores just in-frame clones and leaves some out. Of millions of clones listed, more than 80% are singletons. The material sequenced was naive CD4+ T cells from PBMCs. These receptors originate from a man aged 18-30 years in good health. Some clones in this sample may be carry-over from other donors' samples. The CDR3 runs from the conserved cysteine through the conserved F or W. Fields, in order: D gene, V gene, CDR3 length, clone size, J gene, CDR3 DNA, CDR3 protein. D genes are given only for firm matches. Size is stated for part of the rows, as once, few or many counts, or as a class when the clone is expanded.

d_call: NA; v_call: TRBV7-9; cdr3_length: 13; clone_size: NA; j_call: TRBJ1-2; cdr3_nt: TGTGCCAGCAGCTTACAGGGAACTGATGGCTACACCTTC; cdr3_aa: CASSLQGTDGYTF
d_call: TRBD1; v_call: TRBV27; cdr3_length: 15; clone_size: NA; j_call: TRBJ2-2; cdr3_nt: TGTGCCAGCAGTTCCGACAGGGGGCGTCCCGGGGAGCTGTTTTTT; cdr3_aa: CASSSDRGRPGELFF
d_call: NA; v_call: TRBV11-2; cdr3_length: 15; clone_size: NA; j_call: TRBJ1-1; cdr3_nt: TGTGCCAGCAGCTTAGATACCATCCTGAGCACTGAAGCTTTCTTT; cdr3_aa: CASSLDTILSTEAFF
d_call: NA; v_call: TRBV7-9; cdr3_length: 11; clone_size: NA; j_call: TRBJ2-1; cdr3_nt: TGTGCCAGCAGCCCCCTCGGCGAGCAGTTCTTC; cdr3_aa: CASSPLGEQFF
d_call: NA; v_call: TRBV20-1; cdr3_length: 11; clone_size: NA; j_call: TRBJ2-1; cdr3_nt: TGCAGTGCTAACGGCTACAATGAGCAGTTCTTC; cdr3_aa: CSANGYNEQFF
d_call: TRBD1; v_call: TRBV18; cdr3_length: 15; clone_size: NA; j_call: TRBJ2-7; cdr3_nt: TGTGCCAGCTCATTCCCGGGACAGGGGGGTTACGAGCAGTACTTC; cdr3_aa: CASSFPGQGGYEQYF
d_call: NA; v_call: TRBV4-3; cdr3_length: 15; clone_size: NA; j_call: TRBJ1-4; cdr3_nt: TGCGCCAGCAGCCAACTGGGGAAGGGGGATGAAAAACTGTTTTTT; cdr3_aa: CASSQLGKGDEKLFF
d_call: TRBD1; v_call: TRBV5-1; cdr3_length: 16; clone_size: NA; j_call: TRBJ1-5; cdr3_nt: TGCGCCAGCAGCAAAGGACAGGAATATAGCAATCAGCCCCAGCATTTT; cdr3_aa: CASSKGQEYSNQPQHF
d_call: NA; v_call: TRBV6-6; cdr3_length: 16; clone_size: NA; j_call: TRBJ2-4; cdr3_nt: TGTGCCAGCAGCGGAACCTTGGGACCAGCCAAAAACATTCAGTACTTC; cdr3_aa: CASSGTLGPAKNIQYF
d_call: NA; v_call: TRBV30; cdr3_length: 15; clone_size: NA; j_call: TRBJ2-7; cdr3_nt: TGTGCCTGGAGTGTAACTAGCCCGGTGGTTAAGGAGCAGTACTTC; cdr3_aa: CAWSVTSPVVKEQYF
d_call: NA; v_call: TRBV6-1; cdr3_length: 12; clone_size: NA; j_call: TRBJ2-7; cdr3_nt: TGTGCCAGCCAAGGGGGTTCCTACGAGCAGTACTTC; cdr3_aa: CASQGGSYEQYF
d_call: TRBD2; v_call: TRBV19; cdr3_length: 16; clone_size: NA; j_call: TRBJ2-1; cdr3_nt: TGTGCCAGTAAGGAACTAGCGGGTCTCCCCTACAATGAGCAGTTCTTC; cdr3_aa: CASKELAGLPYNEQFF
d_call: NA; v_call: TRBV9; cdr3_length: 16; clone_size: NA; j_call: TRBJ2-3; cdr3_nt: TGTGCCAGCAGCGTAGTCCCTTATGGGAGCAGGGATACGCAGTATTTT; cdr3_aa: CASSVVPYGSRDTQYF
d_call: NA; v_call: TRBV19; cdr3_length: 13; clone_size: NA; j_call: TRBJ2-5; cdr3_nt: TGTGCCAGTAAAGGAGGGGGCGAAGAGACCCAGTACTTC; cdr3_aa: CASKGGGEETQYF
d_call: NA; v_call: TRBV29-1; cdr3_length: 12; clone_size: NA; j_call: TRBJ2-7; cdr3_nt: TGCAGCGTCTTAGACAGAAGCTACGAGCAGTACTTC; cdr3_aa: CSVLDRSYEQYF
d_call: NA; v_call: TRBV5-1; cdr3_length: 15; clone_size: NA; j_call: TRBJ1-2; cdr3_nt: TGCGCCAGCAGCTTGGCCGTAGGGGTATACTATGGCTACACCTTC; cdr3_aa: CASSLAVGVYYGYTF
d_call: TRBD1; v_call: TRBV9; cdr3_length: 16; clone_size: NA; j_call: TRBJ1-5; cdr3_nt: TGTGCCAGCAGCTTAGGGACAGGAGATAGCAATCAGCCCCAGCATTTT; cdr3_aa: CASSLGTGDSNQPQHF
d_call: NA; v_call: TRBV7-9; cdr3_length: 11; clone_size: NA; j_call: TRBJ2-3; cdr3_nt: TGTGCCGGGGAGGCCCGGGATACGCAGTATTTT; cdr3_aa: CAGEARDTQYF
d_call: NA; v_call: TRBV27; cdr3_length: 15; clone_size: NA; j_call: TRBJ2-6; cdr3_nt: TGTGCCAGCAGTTTAGGACAGCCTGGGGCCAACGTCCTGACTTTC; cdr3_aa: CASSLGQPGANVLTF
d_call: TRBD2; v_call: TRBV5-4; cdr3_length: 14; clone_size: NA; j_call: TRBJ2-3; cdr3_nt: TGTGCCAGCATTCCGGGCGGGGGGTCAGATACGCAGTATTTT; cdr3_aa: CASIPGGGSDTQYF
d_call: NA; v_call: TRBV6-5; cdr3_length: 14; clone_size: NA; j_call: TRBJ2-3; cdr3_nt: TGTGCCAGCAGTTTTACTAGCAGCACAGATACGCAGTATTTT; cdr3_aa: CASSFTSSTDTQYF
d_call: TRBD2; v_call: TRBV5-1; cdr3_length: 18; clone_size: NA; j_call: TRBJ2-3; cdr3_nt: TGCGCCAGCAGCCCCGGACTAGCGGGAGGACCGAGCACAGATACGCAGTATTTT; cdr3_aa: CASSPGLAGGPSTDTQYF
d_call: TRBD2; v_call: TRBV9; cdr3_length: 14; clone_size: NA; j_call: TRBJ2-7; cdr3_nt: TGTGCCAGCAGCGTAGGGGCGGGAGGCTACGAGCAGTACTTC; cdr3_aa: CASSVGAGGYEQYF
d_call: NA; v_call: TRBV4-1; cdr3_length: 15; clone_size: NA; j_call: TRBJ1-4; cdr3_nt: TGCGCCAGCAGCCAAGAAGTCGCCGGATATGAAAAACTGTTTTTT; cdr3_aa: CASSQEVAGYEKLFF
d_call: NA; v_call: TRBV7-9; cdr3_length: 14; clone_size: NA; j_call: TRBJ1-1; cdr3_nt: TGTGCCAGCAGCTCGGACACGACGAACACTGAAGCTTTCTTT; cdr3_aa: CASSSDTTNTEAFF
d_call: TRBD1; v_call: TRBV5-1; cdr3_length: 23; clone_size: NA; j_call: TRBJ2-6; cdr3_nt: TGCGCCAGCAGCGGGGAAGCCGGGACAGGTTTCAACGGAAGTCAATCTGGGGCCAACGTCCTGACTTTC; cdr3_aa: CASSGEAGTGFNGSQSGANVLTF
d_call: NA; v_call: TRBV11-2; cdr3_length: 12; clone_size: NA; j_call: TRBJ2-7; cdr3_nt: TGTGCCAGCAGCTCCCAGCGCTACGAGCAGTACTTC; cdr3_aa: CASSSQRYEQYF
d_call: NA; v_call: TRBV6-5; cdr3_length: 15; clone_size: NA; j_call: TRBJ1-1; cdr3_nt: TGTGCCAGCAGTTACTCGTATCAGCACACCACTGAAGCTTTCTTT; cdr3_aa: CASSYSYQHTTEAFF
d_call: NA; v_call: TRBV9; cdr3_length: 15; clone_size: NA; j_call: TRBJ1-1; cdr3_nt: TGTGCCAGCAGCCCGGGGGTCGGGATGAACACTGAAGCTTTCTTT; cdr3_aa: CASSPGVGMNTEAFF
d_call: TRBD1; v_call: TRBV28; cdr3_length: 15; clone_size: NA; j_call: TRBJ2-5; cdr3_nt: TGTGCCAGCAGTTCACCCCACAGGGGGCTAGAGACCCAGTACTTC; cdr3_aa: CASSSPHRGLETQYF
d_call: NA; v_call: TRBV9; cdr3_length: 14; clone_size: few; j_call: TRBJ1-1; cdr3_nt: TGTGCCAGCAGCGTATCAGGGCAGAACACTGAAGCTTTCTTT; cdr3_aa: CASSVSGQNTEAFF
d_call: NA; v_call: TRBV5-4; cdr3_length: 14; clone_size: NA; j_call: TRBJ2-7; cdr3_nt: TGTGCCAGCAGCCCCCAGGTAGCGGCATACGAGCAGTACTTC; cdr3_aa: CASSPQVAAYEQYF